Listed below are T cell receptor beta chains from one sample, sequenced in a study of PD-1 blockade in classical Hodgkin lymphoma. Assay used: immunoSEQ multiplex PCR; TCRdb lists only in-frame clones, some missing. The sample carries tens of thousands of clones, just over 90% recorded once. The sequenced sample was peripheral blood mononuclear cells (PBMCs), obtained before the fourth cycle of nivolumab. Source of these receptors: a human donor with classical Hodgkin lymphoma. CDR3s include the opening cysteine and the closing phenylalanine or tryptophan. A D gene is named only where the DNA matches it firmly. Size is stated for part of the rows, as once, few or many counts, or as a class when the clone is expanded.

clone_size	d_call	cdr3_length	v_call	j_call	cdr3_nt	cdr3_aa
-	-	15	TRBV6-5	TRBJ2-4	TGTGCCAGCAGTTACTCGAGAGGTGCTGGGAACATTCAGTACTTC	CASSYSRGAGNIQYF
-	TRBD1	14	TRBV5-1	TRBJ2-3	TGCGCCAGCAGCTTAGGACAGGGGGCAGATACGCAGTATTTT	CASSLGQGADTQYF
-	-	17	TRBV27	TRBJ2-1	TGTGCCAGCCGTCGGGGGGCCATCGAGGACCCGGACAATGAGCAGTTCTTC	CASRRGAIEDPDNEQFF
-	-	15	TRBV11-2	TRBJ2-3	TGTGCCAGCATCCCGGATGGAGGGGGCACAGATACGCAGTATTTT	CASIPDGGGTDTQYF
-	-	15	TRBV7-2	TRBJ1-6	TGTGCCAGCAGTTCGGGCCTTGGGGATAATTCACCCCTCCACTTT	CASSSGLGDNSPLHF
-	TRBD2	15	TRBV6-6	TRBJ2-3	TGTGCCAGCACCCGCAGCGGGGGGTTGGCAGATACGCAGTATTTT	CASTRSGGLADTQYF
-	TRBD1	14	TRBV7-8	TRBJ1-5	TGTGCCAGCAGCTTAGTGCAGGGGGCTCAGCCCCAGCATTTT	CASSLVQGAQPQHF
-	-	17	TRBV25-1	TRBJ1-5	TGTGCCAGCAGTGACGGGCAGGAGGGTTTGGGCAATCAGCCCCAGCATTTT	CASSDGQEGLGNQPQHF
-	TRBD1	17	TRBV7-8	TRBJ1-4	TGTGCCAGCACCCTAGGGGGACAGTCCGCAACTAATGAAAAACTGTTTTTT	CASTLGGQSATNEKLFF
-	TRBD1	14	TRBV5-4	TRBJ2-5	TGTGCCAGCACCCCAGGGACAGGACAAGAGACCCAGTACTTC	CASTPGTGQETQYF
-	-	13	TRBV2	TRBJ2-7	TGTGCCAGTACCTCGGGACACCTCCATGAGCAGTACTTC	CASTSGHLHEQYF
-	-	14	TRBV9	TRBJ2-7	TGTGCCAGCAGCGTAGGGCCTCACAGCTACGAGCAGTACTTC	CASSVGPHSYEQYF
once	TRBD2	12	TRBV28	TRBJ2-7	TGTGCTCTCGGTCTAGCGGGATACGAGCAGTACTTC	CALGLAGYEQYF
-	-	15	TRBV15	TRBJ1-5	TGTGCCACCAGCAGAGCGGGTGGGGCCAATCAGCCCCAGCATTTT	CATSRAGGANQPQHF
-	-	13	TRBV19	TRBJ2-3	TGTGCCAGTAGTGACAGGAACACAGATACGCAGTATTTT	CASSDRNTDTQYF
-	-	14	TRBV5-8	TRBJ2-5	TGTGCCAGCAGCTTGCCTGGGAATCAGGAGACCCAGTACTTC	CASSLPGNQETQYF
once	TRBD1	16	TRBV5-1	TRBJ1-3	TGCGCCAGCAGCGAACAGGGGATAATCTCTGGAAACACCATATATTTT	CASSEQGIISGNTIYF
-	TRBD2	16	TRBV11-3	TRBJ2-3	TGTGCCAGCAGCTTGGGACTAGCGGGGCTGTCAGATACGCAGTATTTT	CASSLGLAGLSDTQYF
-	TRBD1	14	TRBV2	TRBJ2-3	TGTGCCAGCAGTCCAGGGGGCCCGACAGATACGCAGTATTTT	CASSPGGPTDTQYF
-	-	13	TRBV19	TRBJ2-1	TGTGCCAGTAGTCGCGACTCCTACAATGAGCAGTTCTTC	CASSRDSYNEQFF
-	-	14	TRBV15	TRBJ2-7	TGTGCCACCAGCAGGAGGGAGGGGGCCTACGAGCAGTACTTC	CATSRREGAYEQYF
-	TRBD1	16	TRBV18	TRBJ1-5	TGTGCCAGCTCTACCTCCGGGACAGGGGGCCATCAGCCCCAGCATTTT	CASSTSGTGGHQPQHF
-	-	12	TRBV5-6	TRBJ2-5	TGTGCCAGCAGCGCGCCCGGGGAGACCCAGTACTTC	CASSAPGETQYF
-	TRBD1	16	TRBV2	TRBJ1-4	TGTGCCAGCAGTGAATCGTGGGCAGGGGGTGGTGAAAAACTGTTTTTT	CASSESWAGGGEKLFF
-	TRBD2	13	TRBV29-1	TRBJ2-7	TGCAGCGTTAGTCGGGAGGGTGGTTACGAGCAGTACTTC	CSVSREGGYEQYF
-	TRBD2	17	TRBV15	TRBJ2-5	TGTGCCACCAGCAGAGATAGGTCGGTTAGCGGGAGAGAGACCCAGTACTTC	CATSRDRSVSGRETQYF
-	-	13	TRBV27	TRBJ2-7	TGTGCCAGCAGTTTTAAGATACGCAACGAGCAGTACTTC	CASSFKIRNEQYF
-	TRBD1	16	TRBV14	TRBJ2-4	TGTGCCAGCAGCCCCTGGGACAGGGGGCTTGTAAACATTCAGTACTTC	CASSPWDRGLVNIQYF
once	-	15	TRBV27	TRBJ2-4	TGTGCCAGCAGTTTATCTCGGTTAGCCAAAAACATTCAGTACTTC	CASSLSRLAKNIQYF
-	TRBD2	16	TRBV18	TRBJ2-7	TGTGCCAGCTCACCACTACTAGCGGGAGGTACCTACGAGCAGTACTTC	CASSPLLAGGTYEQYF
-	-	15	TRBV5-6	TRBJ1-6	TGTGCCAGCAGCTTGGTGCGGGGGCTTAATTCACCCCTCCACTTT	CASSLVRGLNSPLHF
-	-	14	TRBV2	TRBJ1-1	TGTGCCAGCAGTGACGTTGGTACGGGTACTGAAGCTTTCTTT	CASSDVGTGTEAFF
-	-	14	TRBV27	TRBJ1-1	TGTGCCAGCAGTTGGTACAGTGGCGACACTGAAGCTTTCTTT	CASSWYSGDTEAFF
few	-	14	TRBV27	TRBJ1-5	TGTGCCAGCAGTTTAATCCACGGGGTTCAGCCCCAGCATTTT	CASSLIHGVQPQHF
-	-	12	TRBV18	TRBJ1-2	TGTGCCAGCTCAGGCCTCAGGGATGGCTACACCTTC	CASSGLRDGYTF
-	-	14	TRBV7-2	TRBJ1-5	TGTGCCAGCAGCCCCCTCGGAAAGGATCAGCCCCAGCATTTT	CASSPLGKDQPQHF
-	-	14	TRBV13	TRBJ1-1	TGTGCCAGCAGCATACAGGGACTGAACACTGAAGCTTTCTTT	CASSIQGLNTEAFF
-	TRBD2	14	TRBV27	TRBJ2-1	TGTGCCAGCAGACTAGCGGGAGGGATGGATGAGCAGTTCTTC	CASRLAGGMDEQFF
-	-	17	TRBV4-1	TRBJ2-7	TGCGCCAGCAGCCAAGCGCTGTCCAGTCTGACCCCGGGGGAGCAGTACTTC	CASSQALSSLTPGEQYF
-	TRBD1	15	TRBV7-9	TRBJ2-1	TGTGCCAGCAGCACACGGGACAGAAAATACAATGAGCAGTTCTTC	CASSTRDRKYNEQFF
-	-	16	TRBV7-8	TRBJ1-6	TGTGCCAGCAGCTTTAGGGTGACAATGTATAATTCACCCCTCCACTTT	CASSFRVTMYNSPLHF
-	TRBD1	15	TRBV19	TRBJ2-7	TGTGCCAGTAGGAGCAGGGGGCCCGATGGCTACGAGCAGTACTTC	CASRSRGPDGYEQYF
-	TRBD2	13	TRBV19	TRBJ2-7	TGTGCCAGCAGCAGGGAGGGCTTCTACGAGCAGTACTTC	CASSREGFYEQYF
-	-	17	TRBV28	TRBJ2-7	TGTGCCAGCAGTTCTCCAAGGGCAACCGGGGCGTACTACGAGCAGTACTTC	CASSSPRATGAYYEQYF
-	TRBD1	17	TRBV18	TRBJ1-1	TGTGCCAGCTCACCGACAGGGCCTCAGGTAAAGAACACTGAAGCTTTCTTT	CASSPTGPQVKNTEAFF
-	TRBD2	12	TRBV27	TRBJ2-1	TGTGCCAGCAGTTCACTAGCGAATGAGCAGTTCTTC	CASSSLANEQFF